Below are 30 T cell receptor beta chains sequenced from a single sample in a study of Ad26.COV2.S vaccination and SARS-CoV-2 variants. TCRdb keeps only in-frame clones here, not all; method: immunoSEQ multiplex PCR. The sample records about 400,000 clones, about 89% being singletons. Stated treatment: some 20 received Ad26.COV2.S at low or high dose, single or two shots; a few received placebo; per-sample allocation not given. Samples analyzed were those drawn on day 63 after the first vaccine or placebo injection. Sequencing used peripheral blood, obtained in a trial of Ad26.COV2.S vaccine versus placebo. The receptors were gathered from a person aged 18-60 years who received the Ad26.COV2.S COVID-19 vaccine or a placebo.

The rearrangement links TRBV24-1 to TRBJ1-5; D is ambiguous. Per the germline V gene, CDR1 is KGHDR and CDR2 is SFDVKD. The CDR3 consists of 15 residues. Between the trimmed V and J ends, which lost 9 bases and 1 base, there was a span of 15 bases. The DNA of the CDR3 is TGTGCCACCTATATCATGGGCGGGAGCAATCAGCCCCAGCATTTT. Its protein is CATYIMGGSNQPQHF.

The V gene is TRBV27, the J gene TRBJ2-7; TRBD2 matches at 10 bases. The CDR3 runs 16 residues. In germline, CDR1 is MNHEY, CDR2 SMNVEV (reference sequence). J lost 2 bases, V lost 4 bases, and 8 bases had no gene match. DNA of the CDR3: TGTGCCAGCAGTTCCCTACTAGCGGGGCTTGCCTACGAGCAGTACTTC. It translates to CASSSLLAGLAYEQYF.

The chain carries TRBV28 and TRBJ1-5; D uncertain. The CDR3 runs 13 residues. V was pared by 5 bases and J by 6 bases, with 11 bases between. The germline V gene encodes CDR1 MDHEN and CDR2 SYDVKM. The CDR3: CASSMPSIQPQHF. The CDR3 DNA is TGTGCCAGCAGTATGCCTTCAATTCAGCCCCAGCATTTT.

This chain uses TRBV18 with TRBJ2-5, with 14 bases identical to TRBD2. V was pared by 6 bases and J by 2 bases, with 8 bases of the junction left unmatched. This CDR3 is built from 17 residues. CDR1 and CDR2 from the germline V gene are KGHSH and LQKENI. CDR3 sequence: CASSPGTSGSGQETQYF. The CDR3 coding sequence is TGTGCCAGCTCCCCCGGGACTAGCGGGAGTGGGCAAGAGACCCAGTACTTC.

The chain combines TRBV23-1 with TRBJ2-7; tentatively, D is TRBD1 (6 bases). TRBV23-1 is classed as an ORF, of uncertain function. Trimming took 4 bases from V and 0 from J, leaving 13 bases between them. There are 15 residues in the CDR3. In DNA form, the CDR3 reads TGCGCCAGCAGTCCCACGAACAGGGTCTCCTACGAGCAGTACTTC. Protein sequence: CASSPTNRVSYEQYF.

The CDR3 spells CASSASGTPNIQYF. CDR3 in DNA: TGTGCCAGCAGTGCGAGCGGGACACCAAACATTCAGTACTTC. This chain joins TRBV2 and TRBJ2-4, with D possibly matching TRBD2 (7 bases). The length of the CDR3 is 14 residues. Trimming stripped 4 bases from V and 6 bases from J, with 13 bases between. Germline assignment: CDR1 SNHLY and CDR2 FYNNEI.

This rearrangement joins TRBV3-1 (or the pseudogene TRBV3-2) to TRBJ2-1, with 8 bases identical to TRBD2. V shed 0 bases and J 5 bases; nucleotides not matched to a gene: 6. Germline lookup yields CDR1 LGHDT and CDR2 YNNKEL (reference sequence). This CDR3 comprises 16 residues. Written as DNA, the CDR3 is TGTGCCAGCAGCCAAGAGAGGCTAGCGGGCCACAATGAGCAGTTCTTC. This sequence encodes CASSQERLAGHNEQFF.

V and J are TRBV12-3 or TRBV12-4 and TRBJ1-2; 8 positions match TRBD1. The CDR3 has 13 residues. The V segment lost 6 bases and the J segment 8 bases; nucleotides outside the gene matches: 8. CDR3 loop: CASRLPGGWGYTF. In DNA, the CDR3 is TGTGCCAGCAGGTTACCAGGGGGCTGGGGCTACACCTTC.

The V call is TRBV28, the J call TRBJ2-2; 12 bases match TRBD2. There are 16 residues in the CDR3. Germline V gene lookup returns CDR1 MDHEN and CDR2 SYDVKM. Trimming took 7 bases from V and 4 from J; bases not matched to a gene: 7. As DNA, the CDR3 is TGTGCCAGCATATCGACTAGCGGGAGAGGCACCGGGGAGCTGTTTTTT. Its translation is CASISTSGRGTGELFF.

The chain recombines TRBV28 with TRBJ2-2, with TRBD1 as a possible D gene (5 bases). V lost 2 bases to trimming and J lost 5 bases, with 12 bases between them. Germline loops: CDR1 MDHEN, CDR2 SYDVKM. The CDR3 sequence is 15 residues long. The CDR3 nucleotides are TGTGCCAGCAGTTTACAGGGCCGCGTAACCGGGGAGCTGTTTTTT. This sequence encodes CASSLQGRVTGELFF.

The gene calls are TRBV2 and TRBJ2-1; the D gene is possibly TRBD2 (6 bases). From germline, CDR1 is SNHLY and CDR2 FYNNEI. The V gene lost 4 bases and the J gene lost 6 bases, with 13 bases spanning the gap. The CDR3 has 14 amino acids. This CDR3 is CASSGLAVTNEQFF. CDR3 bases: TGTGCCAGCAGTGGATTAGCGGTAACCAATGAGCAGTTCTTC.

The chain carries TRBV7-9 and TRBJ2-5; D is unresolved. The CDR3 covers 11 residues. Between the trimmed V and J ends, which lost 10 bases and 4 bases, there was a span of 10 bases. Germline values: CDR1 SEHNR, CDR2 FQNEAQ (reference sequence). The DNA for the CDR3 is TGTGCCACCGGAACCCGAGAGACCCAGTACTTC. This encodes CATGTRETQYF.

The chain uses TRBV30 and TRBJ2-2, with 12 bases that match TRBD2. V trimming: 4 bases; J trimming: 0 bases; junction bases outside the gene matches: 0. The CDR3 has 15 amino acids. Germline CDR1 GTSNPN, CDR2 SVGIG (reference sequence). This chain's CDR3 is CAWTSGRANTGELFF. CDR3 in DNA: TGTGCCTGGACTAGCGGGAGGGCGAACACCGGGGAGCTGTTTTTT.

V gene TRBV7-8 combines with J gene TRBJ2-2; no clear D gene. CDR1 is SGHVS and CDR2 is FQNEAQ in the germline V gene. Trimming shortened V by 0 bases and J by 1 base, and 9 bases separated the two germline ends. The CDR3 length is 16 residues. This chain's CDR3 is CASSLAPGGNTGELFF. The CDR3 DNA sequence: TGTGCCAGCAGCTTAGCCCCTGGCGGGAACACCGGGGAGCTGTTTTTT.

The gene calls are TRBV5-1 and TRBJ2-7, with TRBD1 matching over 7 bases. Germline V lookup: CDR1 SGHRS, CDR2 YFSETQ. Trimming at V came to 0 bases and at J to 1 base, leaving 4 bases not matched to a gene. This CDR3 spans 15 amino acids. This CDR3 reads CASSLVRGLSYEQYF. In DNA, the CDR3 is TGCGCCAGCAGCTTGGTGAGGGGGCTGTCCTACGAGCAGTACTTC.

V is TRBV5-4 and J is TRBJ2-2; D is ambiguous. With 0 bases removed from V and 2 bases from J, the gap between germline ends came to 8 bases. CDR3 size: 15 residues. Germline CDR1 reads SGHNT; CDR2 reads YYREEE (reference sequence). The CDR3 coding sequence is TGTGCCAGCAGCTTGGGTGGCAGAAACACCGGGGAGCTGTTTTTT. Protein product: CASSLGGRNTGELFF.

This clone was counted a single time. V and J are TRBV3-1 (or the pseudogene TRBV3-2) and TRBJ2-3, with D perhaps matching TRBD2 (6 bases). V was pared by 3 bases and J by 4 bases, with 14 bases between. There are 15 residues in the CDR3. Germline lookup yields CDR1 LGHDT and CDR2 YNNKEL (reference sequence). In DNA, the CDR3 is TGTGCCAGCAGCCATTCCGACTGGAGGGCAGATACGCAGTATTTT. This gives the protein CASSHSDWRADTQYF.

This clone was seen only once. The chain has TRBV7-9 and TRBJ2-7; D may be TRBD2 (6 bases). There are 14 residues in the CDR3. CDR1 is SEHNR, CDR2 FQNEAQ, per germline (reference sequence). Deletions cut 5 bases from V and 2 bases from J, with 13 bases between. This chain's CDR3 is CASSRGTGAYEQYF. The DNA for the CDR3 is TGTGCCAGCAGCCGCGGGACGGGAGCCTACGAGCAGTACTTC.

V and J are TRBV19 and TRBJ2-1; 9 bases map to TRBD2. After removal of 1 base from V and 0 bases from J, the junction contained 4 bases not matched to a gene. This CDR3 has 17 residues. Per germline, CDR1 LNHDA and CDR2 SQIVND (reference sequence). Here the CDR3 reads CASSIATSGFSYNEQFF. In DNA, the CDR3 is TGTGCCAGTAGTATAGCTACTAGCGGGTTCTCCTACAATGAGCAGTTCTTC.

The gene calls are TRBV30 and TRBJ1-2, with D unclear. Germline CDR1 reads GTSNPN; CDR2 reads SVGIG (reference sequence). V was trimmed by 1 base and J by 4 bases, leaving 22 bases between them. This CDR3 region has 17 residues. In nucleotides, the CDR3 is TGTGCCTGGAGTGGTGGATCCAGGCAGGCATCCCCCTATGGCTACACCTTC. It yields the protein CAWSGGSRQASPYGYTF.

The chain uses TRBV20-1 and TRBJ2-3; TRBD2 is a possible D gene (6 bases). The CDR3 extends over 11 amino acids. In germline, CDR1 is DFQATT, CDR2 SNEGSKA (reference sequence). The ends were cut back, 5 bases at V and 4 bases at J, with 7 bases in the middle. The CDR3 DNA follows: TGCAGTGCTCGACTAGCAGATACGCAGTATTTT. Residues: CSARLADTQYF.

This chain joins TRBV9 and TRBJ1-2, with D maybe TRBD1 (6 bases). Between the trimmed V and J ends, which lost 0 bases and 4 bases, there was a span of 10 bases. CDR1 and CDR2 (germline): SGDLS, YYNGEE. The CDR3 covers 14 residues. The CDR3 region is CASSVEEGVYGYTF. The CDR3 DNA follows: TGTGCCAGCAGCGTAGAGGAGGGGGTCTATGGCTACACCTTC.

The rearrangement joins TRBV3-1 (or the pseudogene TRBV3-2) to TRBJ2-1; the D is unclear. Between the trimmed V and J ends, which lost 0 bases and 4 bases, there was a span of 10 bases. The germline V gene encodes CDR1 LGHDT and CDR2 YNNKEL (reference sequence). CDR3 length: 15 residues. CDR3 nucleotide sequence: TGTGCCAGCAGCCAAGAGGACGTCGCTTACAATGAGCAGTTCTTC. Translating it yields CASSQEDVAYNEQFF.

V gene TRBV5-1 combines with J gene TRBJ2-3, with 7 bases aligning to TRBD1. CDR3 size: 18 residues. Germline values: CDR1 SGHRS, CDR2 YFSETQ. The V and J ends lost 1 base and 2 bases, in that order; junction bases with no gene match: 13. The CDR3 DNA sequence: TGCGCCAGCAGCTTGAGCCCTCTTAGGGGGCCCAACACAGATACGCAGTATTTT. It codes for CASSLSPLRGPNTDTQYF.

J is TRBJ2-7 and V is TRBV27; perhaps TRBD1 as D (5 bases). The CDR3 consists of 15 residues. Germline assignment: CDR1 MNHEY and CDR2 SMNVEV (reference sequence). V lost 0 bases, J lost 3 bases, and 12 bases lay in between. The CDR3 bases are TGTGCCAGCAGTTTATCTCACAGGCCGAACTACGAGCAGTACTTC. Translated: CASSLSHRPNYEQYF.

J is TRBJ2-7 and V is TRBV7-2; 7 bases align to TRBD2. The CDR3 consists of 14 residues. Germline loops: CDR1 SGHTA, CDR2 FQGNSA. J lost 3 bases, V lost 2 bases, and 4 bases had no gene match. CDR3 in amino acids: CASSLLAVNYEQYF. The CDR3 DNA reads TGTGCCAGCAGCTTACTAGCGGTAAACTACGAGCAGTACTTC.

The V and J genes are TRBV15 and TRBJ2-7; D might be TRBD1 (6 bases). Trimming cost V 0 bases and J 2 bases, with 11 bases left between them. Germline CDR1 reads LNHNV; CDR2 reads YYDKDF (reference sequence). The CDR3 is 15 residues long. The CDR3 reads CATSRDGGAAYEQYF. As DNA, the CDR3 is TGTGCCACCAGCAGAGATGGGGGCGCAGCCTACGAGCAGTACTTC.

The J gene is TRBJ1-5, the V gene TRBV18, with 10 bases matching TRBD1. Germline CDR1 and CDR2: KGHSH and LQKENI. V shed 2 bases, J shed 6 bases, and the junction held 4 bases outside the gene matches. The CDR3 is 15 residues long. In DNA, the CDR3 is TGTGCCAGCTCACCAAGGGACAGGGGAGGTCAGCCCCAGCATTTT. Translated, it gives CASSPRDRGGQPQHF.

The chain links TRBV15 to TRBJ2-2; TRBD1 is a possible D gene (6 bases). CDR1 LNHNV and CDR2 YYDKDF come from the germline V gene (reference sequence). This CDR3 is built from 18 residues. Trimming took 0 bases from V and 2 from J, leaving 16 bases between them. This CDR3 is CATSRDPGQGPNTGELFF. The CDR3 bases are TGTGCCACCAGCAGAGATCCGGGTCAGGGGCCCAACACCGGGGAGCTGTTTTTT. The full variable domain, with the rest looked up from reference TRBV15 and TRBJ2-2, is DAMVIQNPRYQVTQFGKPVTLSCSQTLNHNVMYWYQQKSSQAPKLLFHYYDKDFNNEADTPDNFQSRRPNTSFCFLDIRSPGLGDTAMYLCATSRDPGQGPNTGELFFGEGSRLTVL.

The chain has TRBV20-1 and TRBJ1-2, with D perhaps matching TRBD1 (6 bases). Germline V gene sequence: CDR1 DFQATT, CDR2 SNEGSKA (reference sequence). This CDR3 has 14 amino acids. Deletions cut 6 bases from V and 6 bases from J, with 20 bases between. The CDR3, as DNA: TGCAGTGCGAGTGGGAGCAGGGGAACCGATGGCTACACCTTC. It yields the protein CSASGSRGTDGYTF.